This T cell receptor beta chain was captured in a study of control samples from healthy donors and cancer patients. Trimming at V came to 3 bases and at J to 2 bases, leaving 2 bases not matched to a gene. Germline V gene data show CDR1 as LGHNA and CDR2 as YNFKEQ. The CDR3 runs to 16 residues. Assay: immunoSEQ multiplex PCR; the TCRdb copy retains only in-frame clones and omits some. The table records some 130,000 clones, roughly 92% of them present only once. The chain is built from TRBV4-2 and TRBJ2-5, with 14 positions matching TRBD2. The source material was blood. The sequence was collected from a man younger than 35 in good health. The CDR3 nucleotides are TGTGCCAGCAGCCAGGGGACTAGCGGGGGTCAAGAGACCCAGTACTTC. Its translation: CASSQGTSGGQETQYF.